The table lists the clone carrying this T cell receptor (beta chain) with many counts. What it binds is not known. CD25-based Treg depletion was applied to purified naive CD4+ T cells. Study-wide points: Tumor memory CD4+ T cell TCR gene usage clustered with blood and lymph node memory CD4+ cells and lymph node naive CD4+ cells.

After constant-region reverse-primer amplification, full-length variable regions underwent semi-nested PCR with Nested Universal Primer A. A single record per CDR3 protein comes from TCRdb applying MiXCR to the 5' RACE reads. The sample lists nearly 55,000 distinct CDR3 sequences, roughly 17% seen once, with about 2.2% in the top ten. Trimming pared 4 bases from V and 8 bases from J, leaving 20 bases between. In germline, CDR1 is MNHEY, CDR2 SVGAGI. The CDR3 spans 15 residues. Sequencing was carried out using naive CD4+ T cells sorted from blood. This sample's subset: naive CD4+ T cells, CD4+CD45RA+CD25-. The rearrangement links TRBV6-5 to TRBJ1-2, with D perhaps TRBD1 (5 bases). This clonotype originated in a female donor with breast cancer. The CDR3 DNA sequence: TGTGCCAGCAGTTCCACGGCCGGGAGGCAGGGCGGCTACACCTTC. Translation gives CASSSTAGRQGGYTF.